This T cell receptor beta chain was recorded in a study of shared clonotypes between healthy human individuals. CD45RO-negative, CCR7-positively selected cells formed the naive CD8 fraction, excluding terminally differentiated effector memory CD45RA+ cells. The donor cohort consisted entirely of Caucasian adults residing in Nashville, Tennessee. Tens of thousands of T cell genomes (approximately 0.2 ug DNA) went into each sorted-subset replicate. TCRdb keeps only in-frame clones here, not all; method: immunoSEQ multiplex PCR. The profile shows some 2.1 million clones, roughly 94% of them singletons. To note about this clone: The target antigen is unknown.

Points from the study as a whole: Lower generation probabilities were found for non-shared clonotypes than for those shared by all four donors. As a rule, naive subsets had a larger estimated richness than memory subsets.

CDR1 is PRHDT and CDR2 is FYEKMQ in the germline V gene (reference sequence). The CDR3 extends over 14 amino acids. The V gene lost 0 bases and the J gene lost 7 bases, with 13 bases spanning the gap. The chain joins TRBV13 to TRBJ2-7; D is undetermined. Sequenced material: naive CD8+ T cells sorted from blood. The origin of this receptor is a man younger than 35 in good health. Here the CDR3 DNA reads TGTGCCAGCAGCTTAGGGACGGAATTGGAGGAGCAGTACTTC. It encodes CASSLGTELEEQYF.